This entry features one TCR beta chain sequence. Antigen specificity is unknown. CDR3 length: 15 amino acids. Germline loops: CDR1 DFQATT, CDR2 SNEGSKA (reference sequence). J gave up 13 bases and V 6 bases, and 22 bases lay outside the gene matches. This entry belongs to a study of CD8+CD57+ T cells in acquired aplastic anemia. Study at large: Quantities of DNA derived from sorted CD4+ and CD8+ cells averaged roughly 3 ug.

TCR beta VDJ and CDR3 profiling used genomic DNA as template. TCRdb independently ran MiXCR on the reads; one entry per CDR3 protein. The sample consists of 250,000 to 350,000 distinct CDR3 sequences, approximately 55% of them appearing once. General study results and limits: Comparison of patients with controls identified around 30 shared CD8+ CDR3 sequences. Patients were compared with controls for CD8+ Simpson's diversity, and no significant difference emerged.

The chain uses TRBV20-1 and TRBJ2-5, with 8 bases aligning to TRBD2. The source of this sequence is a human donor with severe aplastic anemia or a healthy control (not recorded which). Sample: sorted CD4+, CD8+, or CD8+CD57+ T cells (not recorded which) from PBMCs. The CDR3 reads CSAPEGGSGVRRPYF. The CDR3 nucleotides are TGCAGTGCGCCCGAGGGTGGTAGCGGGGTCCGCCGACCGTACTTC.